This TCR beta chain was captured by sequencing in a study of blood T cell repertoires in COVID-19. Sequencing was performed with immunoSEQ multiplex PCR; in TCRdb, only in-frame clones are kept and a portion is missing. The sample shows approximately 54,000 clones, around nine tenths of them seen only once. Losses at the gene ends were 2 bases for V and 3 bases for J; bases not matched to a gene: 3. Per germline, CDR1 ENHRY and CDR2 SYGVKD. The CDR3 sequence is 15 residues long. This receptor was identified in a man in his fifties with acute or convalescent COVID-19. This rearrangement joins TRBV10-3 to TRBJ1-4, with TRBD1 matching 7 bases. The sequenced sample was peripheral blood. The CDR3 spells CAISEAGTANEKLFF. The CDR3 DNA sequence: TGTGCCATCAGTGAGGCCGGGACAGCTAATGAAAAACTGTTTTTT.